The clone carrying this TCR beta chain has only a few counts. Its antigen is as yet unknown. CDR3 length: 14 amino acids. V was clipped by 6 bases and J by 0 bases, with 12 bases between them. This sample was included in a study of identical twins. TCRdb passed the 5' RACE reads through MiXCR, listing each CDR3 protein once. There are hundreds of thousands of distinct CDR3 sequences in the sample; approximately 6.1% occur only once, and 1.5% to 2% lies in the top ten. Study-level results: Model-predicted out-of-frame TCR alpha sharing fell below observed values in monozygotic twins.

The rearrangement uses TRBV12-3 or TRBV12-4 and TRBJ2-7; D unclear. The sequence derives from a man younger than 35 in good health. Sequenced material: naive T cells sorted from blood. The CDR3 bases are TGTGCCAGCAGCTCGACAAGGGCCTCCTACGAGCAGTACTTC. It yields the protein CASSSTRASYEQYF.